The rows below give T cell receptor beta chains drawn from one sample of a study of identical twins. MiXCR, run by TCRdb on the 5' RACE reads, gives a single entry per CDR3 protein. This sample yields some 900,000 distinct CDR3 sequences, of which 9% to 15% are seen a single time; 1.5% to 2% belongs to the top ten. The same sample was also used in a study of yellow fever vaccine responses in identical twins.

The specimen sequenced was PBMCs. Source of these receptors: a young woman in good health. Both conserved end residues are trimmed from each CDR3.

V gene,J gene,CDR3 protein
TRBV12-3/TRBV12-4,TRBJ2-7,ASSTGLVLEQY
TRBV11-1,TRBJ2-5,ASSPTSARETQY
TRBV12-3/TRBV12-4,TRBJ2-3,ASRGSHSTDTQY
TRBV4-1,TRBJ2-5,ASGKPGGRETQY
TRBV5-1,TRBJ1-2,ASRLGRTNNYGYT
TRBV5-1,TRBJ1-3,ASSLDGQGGNTIY
TRBV29-1,TRBJ1-1,SVGPGTGGPEAF
TRBV6-1,TRBJ1-5,ASAQGTLNNQPQH
TRBV12-3/TRBV12-4,TRBJ1-3,ASSLGTQGRGNTIY
TRBV5-1,TRBJ2-5,ASSLFQGEGETQY
TRBV2,TRBJ1-5,ASSVRGFPNQPQH
TRBV20-1,TRBJ2-7,SARQGTSGSTEQY
TRBV6-1,TRBJ1-1,ASRPTGSDTEAF
TRBV9,TRBJ1-1,ASSDGTGGGAF
TRBV3-1,TRBJ2-1,ASSQDWSSGINNEQF
TRBV7-8,TRBJ2-7,ASSLVSGHGSYEQY
TRBV29-1,TRBJ2-1,SVEVGLPYNEQF
TRBV7-7,TRBJ2-5,ASSLTGVVETQY
TRBV5-1,TRBJ2-1,ASSLAIAGTGPSSYNEQF
TRBV20-1,TRBJ2-7,SATRDSPLEQY
TRBV20-1,TRBJ1-6,SARGGGVDSPLH
TRBV15,TRBJ2-1,ATSRDLGWNEQF
TRBV12-3/TRBV12-4,TRBJ1-3,ASSPGLTGNTIY
TRBV19,TRBJ1-5,ASSTYTGYLSQPQH